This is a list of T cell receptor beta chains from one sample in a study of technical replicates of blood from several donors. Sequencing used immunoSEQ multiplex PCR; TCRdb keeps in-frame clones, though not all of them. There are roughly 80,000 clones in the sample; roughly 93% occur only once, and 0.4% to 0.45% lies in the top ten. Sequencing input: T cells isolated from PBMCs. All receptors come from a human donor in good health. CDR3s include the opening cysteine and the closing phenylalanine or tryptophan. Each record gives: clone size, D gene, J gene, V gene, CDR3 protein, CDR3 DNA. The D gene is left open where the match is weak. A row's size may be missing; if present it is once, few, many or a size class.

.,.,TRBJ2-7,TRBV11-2,CASSSPSSGNHYEQYF,TGTGCCAGCAGCTCCCCCAGTAGCGGAAACCATTACGAGCAGTACTTC
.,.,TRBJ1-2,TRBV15,CATSRDPGAGGYTF,TGTGCCACCAGCAGAGACCCAGGGGCAGGTGGCTACACCTTC
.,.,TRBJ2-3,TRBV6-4,CASSVMASTDTQYF,TGTGCCAGCAGTGTGATGGCCTCCACAGATACGCAGTATTTT
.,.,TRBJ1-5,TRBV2,CASHARVAQPQHF,TGTGCCAGCCATGCCCGGGTGGCCCAGCCCCAGCATTTT
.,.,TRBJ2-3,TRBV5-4,CASSQSSATDTQYF,TGTGCCAGCAGCCAGTCTAGCGCCACAGATACGCAGTATTTT
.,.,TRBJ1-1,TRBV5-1,CASSPTGVTEAFF,TGCGCCAGCAGCCCCACAGGCGTCACTGAAGCTTTCTTT
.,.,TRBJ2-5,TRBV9,CASSVGSGKQETQYF,TGTGCCAGCAGCGTAGGGTCGGGGAAACAGGAGACCCAGTACTTC
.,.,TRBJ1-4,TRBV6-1,CASSETDRPNEKLFF,TGTGCCAGCAGTGAAACAGACAGACCAAATGAAAAACTGTTTTTT
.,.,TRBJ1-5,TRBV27,CASSSYMTQHF,TGTGCCAGCAGTTCATACATGACCCAGCATTTT
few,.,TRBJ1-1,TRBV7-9,CASSRRATDNTEAFF,TGTGCCAGCAGCCGTCGTGCGACAGACAACACTGAAGCTTTCTTT
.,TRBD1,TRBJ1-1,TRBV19,CASCNRGRKNTEAFF,TGTGCCAGTTGTAACAGGGGCAGAAAGAACACTGAAGCTTTCTTT
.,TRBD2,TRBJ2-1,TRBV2,CASQGGREVDEQFF,TGTGCCAGCCAGGGCGGGAGGGAGGTTGATGAGCAGTTCTTC
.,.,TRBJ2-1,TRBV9,CASSVDLYIYNEQFF,TGTGCCAGCAGCGTAGATCTGTATATCTACAATGAGCAGTTCTTC
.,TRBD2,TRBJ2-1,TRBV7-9,CASSWILAEVSYNEQFF,TGTGCCAGCAGCTGGATTCTAGCGGAGGTCTCCTACAATGAGCAGTTCTTC
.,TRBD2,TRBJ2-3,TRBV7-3,CASRGTSGTQYF,TGTGCCAGCAGGGGTACTAGCGGAACGCAGTATTTT
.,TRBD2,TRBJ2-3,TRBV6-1,CASSGRGAYTDTQYF,TGTGCCAGCAGTGGGCGGGGGGCCTACACAGATACGCAGTATTTT
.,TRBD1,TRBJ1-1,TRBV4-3,CASSQSGTGHGEAFF,TGCGCCAGCAGCCAGTCTGGGACAGGGCATGGTGAAGCTTTCTTT
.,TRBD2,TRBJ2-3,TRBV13,CASSSRERTDTQYF,TGTGCCAGCAGCTCGCGGGAGAGGACAGATACGCAGTATTTT
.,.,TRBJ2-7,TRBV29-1,CSVGRRRDEQYF,TGCAGCGTTGGGAGACGGAGGGACGAGCAGTACTTC
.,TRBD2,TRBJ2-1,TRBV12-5,CASGDPVGSGRATYNEQFF,TGTGCTAGTGGCGACCCCGTTGGTAGCGGGAGGGCTACCTACAATGAGCAGTTCTTC
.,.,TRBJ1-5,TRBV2,CASTAGQYSNQPQHF,TGTGCCAGCACCGCTGGCCAATATAGCAATCAGCCCCAGCATTTT
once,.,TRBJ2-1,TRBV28,CASSLRSYNEQFF,TGTGCCAGCAGTTTACGGTCTTACAATGAGCAGTTCTTC
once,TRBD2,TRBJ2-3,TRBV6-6,CASRSGLAGVVDTQYF,TGTGCCAGCAGGTCCGGACTAGCGGGAGTAGTGGATACGCAGTATTTT
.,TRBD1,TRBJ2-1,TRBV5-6,CASSVGQGLPNEQFF,TGTGCCAGCAGCGTTGGACAGGGTCTTCCCAATGAGCAGTTCTTC
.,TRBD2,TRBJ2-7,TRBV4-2,CASSQVAGATYEQYF,TGTGCCAGCAGCCAAGTAGCGGGAGCTACCTACGAGCAGTACTTC
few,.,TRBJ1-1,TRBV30,CAQDVSGNTEAFF,TGTGCTCAGGATGTTAGTGGGAACACTGAAGCTTTCTTT
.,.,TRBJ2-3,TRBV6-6,CASSPGTYTDTQYF,TGTGCCAGCAGTCCCGGGACTTACACAGATACGCAGTATTTT
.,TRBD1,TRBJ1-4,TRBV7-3,CASSSGTGLNEKLFF,TGTGCCAGCAGCTCAGGGACAGGGCTTAATGAAAAACTGTTTTTT
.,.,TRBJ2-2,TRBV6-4,CASSWTSVTGELFF,TGTGCCAGCAGTTGGACATCCGTCACCGGGGAGCTGTTTTTT
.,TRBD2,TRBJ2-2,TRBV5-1,CASSLGLARRLGGELFF,TGCGCCAGCAGCTTGGGACTAGCGAGACGGTTGGGCGGGGAGCTGTTTTTT
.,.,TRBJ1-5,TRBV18,CASSPRQDLDQPQHF,TGTGCCAGCTCACCAAGACAGGATCTAGATCAGCCCCAGCATTTT
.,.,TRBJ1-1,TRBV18,CASSPPGGGVNTEAFF,TGTGCCAGCTCACCACCGGGGGGGGGCGTGAACACTGAAGCTTTCTTT
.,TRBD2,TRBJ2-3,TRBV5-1,CASSPAGATDTQYF,TGCGCCAGCAGCCCAGCGGGAGCGACAGATACGCAGTATTTT
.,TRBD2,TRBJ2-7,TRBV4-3,CASSQDAGLAAYEQYF,TGCGCCAGCAGCCAAGATGCGGGACTAGCGGCCTACGAGCAGTACTTC
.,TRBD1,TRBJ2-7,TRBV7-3,CASSPGQGVYEQYF,TGTGCCAGCAGCCCTGGACAGGGGGTGTACGAGCAGTACTTC
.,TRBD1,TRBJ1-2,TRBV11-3,CASSLEGTGTGSRYYGYTF,TGTGCCAGCAGCTTAGAGGGGACCGGGACAGGTTCTCGGTACTATGGCTACACCTTC
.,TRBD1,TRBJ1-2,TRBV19,CASRPGQGAISYGYTF,TGTGCCAGTAGGCCGGGACAGGGGGCGATCTCCTATGGCTACACCTTC
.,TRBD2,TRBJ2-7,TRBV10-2,CASSGAGTSGSPSSRF,TGCGCCAGCAGCGGAGCCGGGACTAGCGGCTCCCCTTCCAGCAGGTTC
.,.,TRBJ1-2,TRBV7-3,CASSQGGVGYGYTF,TGTGCCAGCAGCCAAGGAGGGGTTGGATATGGCTACACCTTC
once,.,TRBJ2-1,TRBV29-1,CSRDKYNEQFF,TGCAGTCGGGACAAATACAATGAGCAGTTCTTC
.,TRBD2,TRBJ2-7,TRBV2,CASREPGLATYEQYF,TGTGCCAGCAGAGAACCGGGACTAGCGACATACGAGCAGTACTTC
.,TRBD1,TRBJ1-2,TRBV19,CASSGGGGRGYTF,TGTGCCAGTAGTGGTGGAGGGGGCCGCGGCTACACCTTC
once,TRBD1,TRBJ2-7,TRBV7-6,CASSFGSGQGYEQYF,TGTGCCAGCAGCTTTGGGAGTGGACAGGGGTACGAGCAGTACTTC
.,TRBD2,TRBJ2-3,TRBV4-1,CASSQGVAGILADTQYF,TGCGCCAGCAGCCAAGGGGTAGCGGGAATTTTAGCAGATACGCAGTATTTT
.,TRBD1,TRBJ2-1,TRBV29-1,CSVDGDSSYNEQFF,TGCAGCGTTGATGGGGACAGCTCCTACAATGAGCAGTTCTTC
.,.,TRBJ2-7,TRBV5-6,CASSLLGEGEQYF,TGTGCCAGCAGCTTGTTAGGGGAAGGCGAGCAGTACTTC
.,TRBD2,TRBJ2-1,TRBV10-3,CAISDLAGLLNEQFF,TGTGCCATCAGTGACCTAGCGGGATTACTAAATGAGCAGTTCTTC
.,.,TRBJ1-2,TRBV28,CASRSLSGFVGYTF,TGTGCCAGCAGGTCTCTTTCAGGGTTTGTGGGCTACACCTTC
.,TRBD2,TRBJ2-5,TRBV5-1,CASSSTAGVGETQYF,TGCGCCAGCAGCTCGACAGCGGGAGTGGGAGAGACCCAGTACTTC
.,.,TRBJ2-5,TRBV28,CASSSGQSQETQYF,TGTGCCAGCAGCTCAGGACAGAGCCAAGAGACCCAGTACTTC
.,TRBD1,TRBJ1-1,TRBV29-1,CSVGTAMNTEAFF,TGCAGCGTGGGGACAGCCATGAACACTGAAGCTTTCTTT
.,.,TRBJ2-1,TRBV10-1,CAIDAEGIRNEQFF,TGCGCCATCGACGCTGAGGGTATTCGCAATGAGCAGTTCTTC
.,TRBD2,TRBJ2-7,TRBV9,CASSVEHSGLAGYEQYF,TGTGCCAGCAGCGTAGAGCATTCGGGACTAGCGGGCTACGAGCAGTACTTC
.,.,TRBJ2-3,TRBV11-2,CASSLGGRSRTDTQYF,TGTGCCAGCAGCCTTGGGGGGAGATCTAGAACAGATACGCAGTATTTT
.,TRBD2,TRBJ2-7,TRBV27,CASWGGYEQYF,TGTGCCAGCTGGGGGGGTTACGAGCAGTACTTC
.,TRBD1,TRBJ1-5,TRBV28,CASTRGESNQPQHF,TGTGCCAGCACCAGGGGGGAGTCCAATCAGCCCCAGCATTTT
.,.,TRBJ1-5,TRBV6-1,CASSEDTIPNQPQHF,TGTGCCAGCAGTGAGGACACAATCCCCAATCAGCCCCAGCATTTT
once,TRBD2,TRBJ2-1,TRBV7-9,CASSLAGGTYNEQFF,TGTGCCAGCAGCTTAGCCGGGGGGACCTACAATGAGCAGTTCTTC
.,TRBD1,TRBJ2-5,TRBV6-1,CARDRGGETQYF,TGTGCCAGAGACAGGGGGGGAGAGACCCAGTACTTC